This T cell receptor (beta chain) was sequenced for a study of shared clonotypes between healthy human individuals (TCRdb year 2020). Background for the entire study: A few men and a couple of women, aged 18 to 49 years, made up the cohort. For each donor, CD4 naive and CD4 memory were each run on three plates, CD8 naive on two plates, and CD8 memory on one plate. The study deeply sequenced blood TCR repertoires of several healthy adults to estimate repertoire size and the extent of clonotype sharing between individuals. Libraries were prepared and TCR repertoires were sequenced by different laboratories using diverse techniques, in order to increase sequencing depth and limit assay-specific biases. Between about 0.8 and 9 billion PBMCs per donor were obtained by leukapheresis.

Donors were healthy HIV-negative adults with no recently reported acute infections or vaccinations. Every donor was a Caucasian adult living in Nashville, Tennessee, USA. Magnetic negative selection was used to enrich CD4+ T cells, after which naive cells were positively selected on CD45RA and the negative fraction became the memory subset. Blood was obtained by leukapheresis, after which PBMCs were separated by Ficoll-Histopaque density gradient centrifugation and cryopreserved in liquid nitrogen vapor phase. Analytical flow cytometry was used to check the purity and quantity of each magnetically sorted T cell population. From each sorted fraction, genomic DNA was isolated and quantified by UV absorbance on a Nanodrop 2000c. Regarding this clone: Its antigen specificity is not known. No much larger clonotype is one base removed from it; base qualities were not supplied.

TCR CDR3 regions were amplified from genomic DNA by multiplex PCR using the deep immunoSEQ assay. Genomic DNA extracted from each cell subset was distributed evenly over all wells of several immunoSEQ 96-well plates, and each plate served as one replicate. Each replicate PCR for sorted subsets received about 180 ng genomic DNA, equal to tens of thousands of T cell genomes. The purified libraries were quantified using a Qubit 3.0 fluorometer, sized with a Bioanalyzer 2100, and then quantified again using the KAPA Library Quantification kit. Every immunoSEQ 96-well plate was sequenced on a dedicated single-read 150-cycle Illumina NextSeq 550 flow cell. The authors' analysis ran thus. The immunoSEQ output contained only junctional sequences without quality scores, so filtering could not match that applied to full-length reads. To assign V/J genes and CDR3, sequences were annotated using PyIR, a Python wrapper for IgBLAST v1.9, with IMGT germline references. Any read was removed if the V/J assignment was weak (E-value above 1e-6), the CDR3 was missing, or the read contained stop codons, out-of-frame junctions, or ambiguous translated residues. V3J clonotypes were defined as sequences sharing an identical inferred V gene, J gene, and CDR3 amino acid sequence. The percentage overlap between two repertoires was calculated by dividing the number of shared unique clonotypes by the size of the smaller repertoire. Repertoire richness was assessed with RTK rarefaction, the Chao1 estimator, and Recon v2.1 estimates of unobserved clonotypes. OLGA was used to compute generation probabilities for all TCRbeta clonotypes that the gDNA method yielded from a handful of donors. TCRdb took this table from immuneACCESS and kept in-frame rearrangements with V and J called. Such tables lack part of the clones; where checked against another copy, unresolved V genes explain under half of the gap, and the rest is unexplained. The DNA was the basis for D and trimming; V, J and clone size are from that table. A total of a few hundred thousand clones appear in this sample, less than 85% of them only once. About 9.4% of the sample is held by the ten biggest clonotypes.

Study-wide conclusions, independent of this receptor: Compared with non-shared clonotypes, clonotypes shared by all four sorted-subset donors had higher generation probabilities. Even with the large sequencing depth, rarefaction of the sorted-subset datasets indicated that sequencing was incomplete. Around 5% of naive CD4, 3.5% of naive CD8, roughly 2.5% of memory CD4, and over 0.35% of memory CD8 clonotypes were shared across a handful of donors. Naive subsets generally had larger estimated clonotype richness than memory subsets. Sampling was restricted to blood, and TCR repertoires in tissues likely differ from the TCR repertoires found in blood. Based on pairwise subsampling, the degree of clonotype sharing among donors was expected to be affected by sequencing depth. Because the study included only a small number of donors, the genetic and exposure-history diversity represented was limited.

Sequenced material: memory CD4+ T cells sorted from blood. The cell subset or site label of this sample denotes: CD45RA-negative fraction. This receptor was identified in a young man in good health.

This receptor carries the CDR3 CALSPGLSYEQYF. The DNA is TGTGCCTTGAGCCCCGGGCTGTCCTACGAGCAGTACTTC. Recombination connected TRBV6-1 to TRBJ2-7; the D gene assignment is ambiguous. V drops 11 bases and J drops 1 base, leaving 15 bases in between. Including the terminal cysteine and phenylalanine, the CDR3 comprises 13 residues. Solely the CDR3 DNA is kept, with 39 bases framed from the first base. Based on the germline V gene, the CDR1 and CDR2 sequences are MNHNS and SASEGT.